Given below is one T cell receptor beta chain in context. This clonotype was picked up many times. No cognate antigen has been identified for it. Base-call qualities are not available, and no considerably larger clone is one nucleotide away. The source of the sample is a study of T cell repertoires in cytomegalovirus infection (dated 2019 in TCRdb). Regarding the research as a whole: Donor HLA type was relevant to the analysis, as public TCR beta signatures indicated carriage of CMV infection together with the matching HLA type. Broad study findings and their caveats: In the ex vivo response, HLA-C-restricted CMV-specific TCR beta clonotypes were dominant, and in two of eight donors the single most frequent clonotype came from this HLA-C-restricted group. In both this cohort and an independent approximately 400-donor cohort, the cumulative frequency of public TCR beta family members distinguished carriers of CMV infection plus the relevant HLA type.

Reads for this sample came from an Illumina HiSeq 1500. Clones were called with MiXCR by TCRdb after fastp trimmed the public reads at Q25, and only in-frame beta chains were retained. Rows merge per CDR3 protein into single entries with the most common DNA and genes. Here the sample has approximately 500,000 distinct CDR3 sequences; 16% occur a single time. The ten top clones hold about 24% of the sample. Sequencing was done on a sample of CD8+ T cells from PBMCs. This TCR was sampled from a human donor in good health (CMV status not recorded). Some clones in this sample may be carry-over from other donors' samples.

The nucleotide sequence reads as follows: TGTGCCAGCAGTTTAGCGCTGGGGTTGCGGGAGTGGAGGGATGAGCAGTTCTTC. Its coded protein is CASSLALGLREWRDEQFF. The chain couples TRBV12-3 or TRBV12-4 to TRBJ2-1, and 7 junction bases match TRBD2. The CDR3, cysteine through phenylalanine, is 18 amino acids long. The only DNA kept is the CDR3, 54 bases in frame from the first base. The germline V end is reduced by 0 bases and the J end by 8 bases; junction bases left unmatched: 16.